A selection of T cell receptor beta chains follows, all from one sample in a study of T-cell reconstitution after alpha-beta-depleted transplantation in children. TCRdb re-analysed the PCR reads in MiXCR, keeping a single row per CDR3 protein. This table has some 440,000 distinct CDR3 sequences, about 17% appearing once. The sequencing here drew on PBMCs, mostly from graft donor cells, taken 360 days after TCRalphabeta/CD19-depleted stem cell transplant. These receptors were obtained from a boy younger than two who had a stem cell transplant for Wiskott-Aldrich syndrome, so the T cells may come from the graft donor. CDR3s include the opening cysteine and the closing phenylalanine or tryptophan. The D gene is left open where the match is weak. The size of a clone is reported for some rows only, either as once, few or many, or as a class for expanded clones.

TRBV12-3/TRBV12-4,TRBD1,.,TRBJ2-7,CASSSGTVPYEQYF,TGTGCCAGCAGTTCAGGGACAGTTCCCTACGAGCAGTACTTC
TRBV6-5,TRBD2,few,TRBJ2-7,CASSYLAGASYEQYF,TGTGCCAGCAGTTACTTAGCGGGAGCTTCCTACGAGCAGTACTTC
TRBV24-1,TRBD1,few,TRBJ2-7,CATSPGQGRHEQYF,TGTGCCACCAGCCCGGGACAGGGTCGCCACGAGCAGTACTTC
TRBV20-1,.,.,TRBJ2-5,CSARGWGVNRETQYF,TGCAGTGCTAGAGGGTGGGGGGTGAATAGAGAGACCCAGTACTTC
TRBV14,TRBD2,few,TRBJ2-1,CASSRRLAAYNEQFF,TGTGCCAGCAGCCGGAGACTAGCGGCGTACAATGAGCAGTTCTTC
TRBV2,.,few,TRBJ2-2,CASNSVGGELFF,TGTGCCAGCAATAGTGTGGGCGGGGAGCTGTTTTTT
TRBV5-1,.,few,TRBJ1-2,CASRVGTLVYGYTF,TGCGCCAGCAGGGTTGGGACCCTGGTCTATGGCTACACCTTC
TRBV10-3,.,few,TRBJ2-3,CAISEGWDTQYF,TGTGCCATCAGTGAGGGTTGGGATACGCAGTATTTT
TRBV3-1,.,.,TRBJ2-3,CASSKGKFRTDTQYF,TGTGCCAGCAGCAAAGGGAAGTTTCGGACAGATACGCAGTATTTT
TRBV6-6,.,few,TRBJ2-7,CASSPRSYAEQYF,TGTGCCAGCAGCCCGAGGTCGTACGCCGAGCAGTACTTC
TRBV20-1,TRBD1,once,TRBJ2-3,CSATGTGGFTDTQCF,TGCAGTGCTACGGGGACAGGGGGTTTCACAGATACGCAGTGTTTT
TRBV12-3/TRBV12-4,.,.,TRBJ2-7,CASSRYRSSYEQYF,TGTGCCAGCAGTCGCTACCGGAGCTCCTACGAGCAGTACTTC
TRBV10-3,.,.,TRBJ1-2,CAIRLDSTNYGYTF,TGTGCCATCAGGCTTGACAGTACGAACTATGGCTACACCTTC
TRBV2,.,.,TRBJ2-7,CASSAGITYEQYF,TGTGCCAGCAGTGCGGGGATTACCTACGAGCAGTACTTC
TRBV12-3/TRBV12-4,.,many,TRBJ1-5,CASSQGPRNQPQHF,TGTGCCAGCAGTCAGGGACCCCGCAATCAGCCCCAGCATTTT
TRBV6-5,TRBD1,few,TRBJ2-7,CASSYSETGAYEQYF,TGTGCCAGCAGTTACTCCGAGACAGGGGCGTACGAGCAGTACTTC
TRBV10-3,TRBD2,few,TRBJ2-1,CAISLSGSYNEQFF,TGTGCCATCAGCCTTAGCGGGAGCTACAATGAGCAGTTCTTC
TRBV7-9,TRBD1,few,TRBJ2-3,CASSTGQRGDTDTQYF,TGTGCCAGCAGCACGGGACAGCGTGGGGACACAGATACGCAGTATTTT
TRBV5-1,.,.,TRBJ2-7,CASSFVGDEQYF,TGCGCCAGCAGCTTTGTAGGGGACGAGCAGTACTTC
TRBV24-1,.,few,TRBJ2-2,CATSDSSWDGTGELFF,TGTGCCACCAGTGATTCATCCTGGGACGGGACGGGGGAGCTGTTTTTT
TRBV5-6,.,.,TRBJ1-5,CASSLELAQPQHF,TGTGCCAGCAGCTTGGAGCTTGCTCAGCCCCAGCATTTT
TRBV7-6,.,few,TRBJ2-7,CASSFRDAYEQYF,TGTGCCAGCAGCTTCCGGGATGCCTACGAGCAGTACTTC
TRBV20-1,.,.,TRBJ2-3,CSAREWWGLAPTSPNDPNTQYF,TGCAGTGCTAGAGAGTGGTGGGGCCTAGCACCCACCTCGCCCAATGACCCCAATACGCAGTATTTT
TRBV5-6,TRBD1,few,TRBJ2-7,CASSLRYRGRSYEQYF,TGTGCCAGCAGCTTGCGGTACAGGGGGAGATCCTACGAGCAGTACTTC
TRBV2,TRBD1,many,TRBJ1-6,CASTRTGGEPLHF,TGTGCCAGCACCCGGACAGGGGGAGAACCCCTCCACTTT
TRBV24-1,TRBD2,.,TRBJ2-2,CATSDFRSGMFGGELFF,TGTGCCACCAGTGATTTTCGTAGCGGGATGTTCGGCGGGGAGCTGTTTTTT
TRBV5-1,TRBD2,.,TRBJ2-5,CASSGTSGSRGEETQYF,TGCGCCAGCAGCGGGACTAGCGGGAGCCGAGGGGAAGAGACCCAGTACTTC
TRBV18,TRBD1,many,TRBJ2-1,CASSAGTGSYNEQFF,TGTGCCAGCTCAGCCGGGACAGGGTCCTACAATGAGCAGTTCTTC
TRBV5-1,.,.,TRBJ1-1,CASSGTTALEAFF,TGCGCCAGCAGCGGCACCACAGCGCTCGAAGCTTTCTTT
TRBV9,.,.,TRBJ2-3,CASSVVTDTQYF,TGTGCCAGCAGCGTAGTCACAGATACGCAGTATTTT
TRBV4-1,TRBD2,few,TRBJ2-3,CASSQRRGGADTQYF,TGCGCCAGCAGCCAGAGACGGGGGGGAGCAGATACGCAGTATTTT
TRBV20-1,.,.,TRBJ2-1,CSARPVDSYNEQFF,TGCAGTGCTAGACCTGTGGACTCCTACAATGAGCAGTTCTTC